This T cell receptor beta chain was found in a study of T cells in Graves' hyperthyroidism and ophthalmopathy. Pregnant or lactating patients were excluded, as were those with uncontrolled infection or other autoimmune disease. Blood was sampled at initial diagnosis of hyperthyroidism, prior to onset of any ophthalmopathy symptoms. Overall study results and limits: Most clonotypes expanded in thyroid above 0.001 were likewise present in blood.

Regarding this clonotype: Its antigen is not known.

Amplification of TCR beta CDR3 regions was performed using RNA transcripts as template. An initial round of RT-PCR targeting the TCR CDR3 relied on the HTBI primer set. TCRdb analysed the multiplex PCR reads with MiXCR anew, one entry per CDR3 protein. The data contain over 700,000 distinct CDR3 sequences, about 17% of them singletons. The specimen sequenced was blood. The sequence came from a woman between 45 and 60 years old with Graves' hyperthyroidism that later progressed to Graves' ophthalmopathy.

The CDR3 sequence is CASSQGQGFFIHF. DNA for the CDR3: TGTGCCAGCAGTCAGGGACAGGGGTTCTTTATCCACTTT. The rearrangement links TRBV12-3 or TRBV12-4 to TRBJ1-6; 10 bases fit TRBD1. The CDR3 is 13 amino acids. The V gene end was trimmed by 5 bases and the J gene end by 17 bases; junction bases not matched to a gene: 9.